The 29 T cell receptor beta chains below were found in one sample sequenced in a study of technical replicates of blood from a few donors. The protocol was immunoSEQ multiplex PCR, while the TCRdb copy is restricted to in-frame clones and leaves out a portion. The top ten hold more than 0.15% of the sample, which has about 84,000 clones, roughly 97% seen once. Sample: T cells isolated from PBMCs. The receptors stem from a human donor in good health.

This chain uses TRBV7-9 with TRBJ2-3, with 12 bases identical to TRBD2. V trimming: 3 bases; J trimming: 5 bases; junction bases outside the gene matches: 6. Germline lookup yields CDR1 SEHNR and CDR2 FQNEAQ (reference sequence). The CDR3 consists of 16 residues. The DNA for the CDR3 is TGTGCCAGCAGCTTCCTGACTAGCGGGGGCGGAGATACGCAGTATTTT. Translating gives CASSFLTSGGGDTQYF.

The chain recombines TRBV10-2 with TRBJ1-5, with D possibly matching TRBD1 (6 bases). This CDR3 region has 14 residues. Germline CDR1 WSHSY, CDR2 SAAADI. Trimming removed 0 bases at V and 6 bases at J, with 9 bases between. The CDR3 region has the DNA TGCGCCAGCAGTGAGTCGGGGGCTCCTCAGCCCCAGCATTTT. Translated: CASSESGAPQPQHF.

The chain uses TRBV5-4 and TRBJ2-7; TRBD2 is a possible D gene (6 bases). The CDR3 has 14 amino acids. Germline CDR1 is SGHNT and CDR2 is YYREEE (reference sequence). V lost 5 bases, J lost 3 bases, and 15 bases lay in between. This chain's CDR3 is CASSSPGLNYEQYF. As DNA, the CDR3 is TGTGCCAGCAGTTCGCCGGGACTCAACTACGAGCAGTACTTC. Full variable domain (rest looked up from reference TRBV5-4 and TRBJ2-7): ETGVTQSPTHLIKTRGQQVTLRCSSQSGHNTVSWYQQALGQGPQFIFQYYREEENGRGNFPPRFSGLQFPNYSSELNVNALELDDSALYLCASSSPGLNYEQYFGPGTRLTVT.

The gene calls are TRBV30 and TRBJ2-1; D gene uncertain. Trimming removed 0 bases from V and 3 bases from J, with 3 bases in between. The CDR3 has 12 amino acids. Germline values: CDR1 GTSNPN, CDR2 SVGIG (reference sequence). The CDR3 region is CAWSVYYNEQFF. As DNA, the CDR3 is TGTGCCTGGAGTGTCTACTACAATGAGCAGTTCTTC. The variable domain in full, with the rest retrieved from reference TRBV30 and TRBJ2-1, is SQTIHQWPATLVQPVGSPLSLECTVEGTSNPNLYWYRQAAGRGLQLLFYSVGIGQISSEVPQNLSASRPQDRQFILSSKKLLLSDSGFYLCAWSVYYNEQFFGPGTRLTVL.

This chain connects TRBV29-1 to TRBJ2-1; 8 bases agree with TRBD2. Trimming at V came to 7 bases and at J to 3 bases, leaving 8 bases not matched to a gene. From germline, CDR1 is SQVTM and CDR2 ANQGSEA. CDR3 size: 14 residues. The CDR3 reads CSAPAGGNYNEQFF. In DNA form, the CDR3 reads TGCAGCGCCCCGGCGGGGGGCAACTACAATGAGCAGTTCTTC.

The CDR3 coding sequence is TGTGCCAGCAGCCAAGATACCCTAGGGACTAGCGGACTCAATGAGCAGTTCTTC. The encoded protein is CASSQDTLGTSGLNEQFF. The chain uses TRBV4-2 and TRBJ2-1; 11 bases align to TRBD2. The CDR3 is made up of 18 amino acids. Germline CDR1 and CDR2: LGHNA and YNFKEQ. Germline trimming cut 0 bases from V and 6 bases from J; bases unmatched to any gene: 10.

V usage is TRBV7-3 and J usage is TRBJ2-7, with 7 bases identical to TRBD1. The germline V gene encodes CDR1 SGHTA and CDR2 FQGTGA. The CDR3 loop spans 14 amino acids. Trimming took 5 bases from V and 5 from J; bases not matched to a gene: 9. The CDR3 DNA reads as TGTGCCAGCAGCCCACGACAGGGCGGCCACGAGCAGTACTTC. It yields the protein CASSPRQGGHEQYF.

The V call is TRBV30, the J call TRBJ1-1; 7 bases match TRBD1. The germline V gene encodes CDR1 GTSNPN and CDR2 SVGIG (reference sequence). CDR3 length: 13 amino acids. J lost 8 bases, V lost 5 bases, and 11 bases had no gene match. CDR3 in DNA: TGTGCCTGGTCCCCGACAGGGAGTACAGAAGCTTTCTTT. Translation: CAWSPTGSTEAFF.

The V and J genes are TRBV27 and TRBJ2-5, with a possible D match to TRBD1 (5 bases). CDR3 size: 13 residues. With 3 bases removed from V and 2 bases from J, the gap between germline ends came to 7 bases. CDR1 is MNHEY and CDR2 is SMNVEV in the germline V gene (reference sequence). The chain's CDR3 is CASSFQGQETQYF. The DNA of the CDR3 is TGTGCCAGCAGTTTTCAGGGACAAGAGACCCAGTACTTC.

The chain links TRBV5-1 to TRBJ2-7, with 9 nucleotides matching TRBD2. Trimming at V came to 5 bases and at J to 4 bases, leaving 13 bases not matched to a gene. This CDR3 has 16 amino acids. CDR1 and CDR2 from the germline V gene are SGHRS and YFSETQ. The CDR3 DNA reads as TGCGCCAGCAGTTCTAAATTAGCGGGAGTAGCTTACGAGCAGTACTTC. Its translation is CASSSKLAGVAYEQYF.

This clone was seen a single time. This chain connects TRBV15 to TRBJ2-7; TRBD1 agrees at 7 bases. Germline loops: CDR1 LNHNV, CDR2 YYDKDF (reference sequence). The J segment lost 5 bases and the V segment lost 0 bases, leaving 10 bases of the junction unmatched. The CDR3 sequence is 16 residues long. CDR3 DNA: TGTGCCACCAGCAGAGACCTGGTGCAGGGGGTCCACGAGCAGTACTTC. Translation: CATSRDLVQGVHEQYF.

This sequence joins TRBV5-1 and TRBJ2-1, with unresolved D. Germline V gene data show CDR1 as SGHRS and CDR2 as YFSETQ. CDR3 length: 14 amino acids. The V end lost 5 bases, the J end lost 7 bases, and 16 bases lay between the germline ends. In DNA, the CDR3 is TGCGCCAGCAGACCAAACACGCCGATAAATGAGCAGTTCTTC. Translation gives CASRPNTPINEQFF.

The chain links TRBV7-3 to TRBJ2-1, with TRBD2 matching 9 bases. The CDR3 is 19 residues long. The germline gives CDR1 SGHTA, CDR2 FQGTGA. V shed 5 bases and J 7 bases; nucleotides not matched to a gene: 21. CDR3 sequence (DNA): TGTGCCAGCAGCCCTCAGACCCTATTAGCGGGGGCCCTTAGTAATGAGCAGTTCTTC. It translates to CASSPQTLLAGALSNEQFF.

The chain is built from TRBV4-1 and TRBJ2-7; 7 bases agree with TRBD1. V shed 1 base, J shed 4 bases, and the junction held 4 bases outside the gene matches. This CDR3 comprises 14 residues. Germline values: CDR1 MGHRA, CDR2 YSYEKL. The CDR3 region has the DNA TGCGCCAGCAGCCAAGGAGGGGGCTGGTACGAGCAGTACTTC. It translates to CASSQGGGWYEQYF.

The rearrangement links TRBV7-9 to TRBJ1-4; D gene ambiguous. This CDR3 comprises 15 residues. The V end lost 4 bases, the J end lost 0 bases, and 9 bases lay between the germline ends. Germline-derived CDR1 and CDR2 are SEHNR and FQNEAQ (reference sequence). Here the CDR3 DNA reads TGTGCCAGCAGCTCAATGGCCTCAACTAATGAAAAACTGTTTTTT. It codes for CASSSMASTNEKLFF.

This rearrangement joins TRBV5-1 to TRBJ2-1; weak D call: TRBD2 (9 bases). Germline-derived CDR1 and CDR2 are SGHRS and YFSETQ. V was cut by 4 bases and J by 7 bases, with 21 bases left in between. The CDR3 is 16 amino acids. The CDR3 DNA reads TGCGCCAGCAGCATGGGACAGGCGGGAGGGTTGAATGAGCAGTTCTTC. Translated: CASSMGQAGGLNEQFF.

This rearrangement joins TRBV27 to TRBJ2-2, with TRBD2 as a possible D gene (5 bases). From germline, CDR1 is MNHEY and CDR2 SMNVEV (reference sequence). V dropped 6 bases and J dropped 6 bases, with 14 bases sitting between them. CDR3 length equals 14 residues. In DNA form, the CDR3 reads TGTGCCAGCAGCTCGTGGGAGAGGGCCGGGGAGCTGTTTTTT. Translation: CASSSWERAGELFF.

Only a few counts were recorded for this clone. The chain uses TRBV28 and TRBJ2-7; 8 nucleotides agree with TRBD1. CDR1 MDHEN and CDR2 SYDVKM come from the germline V gene. The length of the CDR3 is 14 residues. J lost 7 bases, V lost 7 bases, and 12 bases had no gene match. The CDR3 here is CASTRDRIVREQYF. CDR3 bases: TGTGCCAGCACCCGGGACAGGATTGTGAGGGAGCAGTACTTC.

This chain links TRBV4-2 with TRBJ2-5; the D gene is possibly TRBD1 (6 bases). The CDR3 spans 14 residues. The germline V and J ends were trimmed by 5 bases and 4 bases, with 14 bases remaining between them. The germline V gene has CDR1 LGHNA and CDR2 YNFKEQ. In nucleotides, the CDR3 is TGTGCCAGCAGCGATACAGGGTCCCGAGAGACCCAGTACTTC. It is translated as CASSDTGSRETQYF.

The V call is TRBV6-5, the J call TRBJ1-2, with D unresolved. V gave up 2 bases and J gave up 7 bases, with 11 bases separating them. CDR1 and CDR2 from the germline V gene are MNHEY and SVGAGI. The CDR3 extends over 13 amino acids. The CDR3 coding sequence is TGTGCCAGCAGTTACACCACGGGTCTTGGCTACACCTTC. Its protein product is CASSYTTGLGYTF.

This clone was seen once. V is TRBV11-2 and J is TRBJ1-2, with 9 bases identical to TRBD1. The V gene end was trimmed by 5 bases and the J gene end by 6 bases; junction bases not matched to a gene: 13. CDR1 is SGHAT, CDR2 FQNNGV, per germline. There are 16 residues in the CDR3. The DNA of the CDR3 is TGTGCCAGCAGCCAAGGCCACACAGGGGGCGTGCATGGCTACACCTTC. Amino acid sequence: CASSQGHTGGVHGYTF.

The rearrangement uses TRBV10-1 and TRBJ1-3; 8 bases line up with TRBD1. Looked up from germline, CDR1 is WNHNN and CDR2 is SYGVQD (reference sequence). V gave up 2 bases and J gave up 2 bases; unmatched junction bases: 14. The CDR3 length is 19 residues. The CDR3 nucleotides read TGCGCCAGCAGTGAGGACACCAGGGGGCGGAAGAGGGCTGGAAACACCATATATTTT. Translated, it gives CASSEDTRGRKRAGNTIYF.

V usage is TRBV27 and J usage is TRBJ2-1; 9 nucleotides agree with TRBD2. The CDR3 consists of 15 residues. The V gene end was trimmed by 7 bases and the J gene end by 4 bases; junction bases not matched to a gene: 8. The germline CDR1 and CDR2 sequences are MNHEY and SMNVEV (reference sequence). This chain's CDR3 is CASTVGTSPYNEQFF. DNA for the CDR3: TGTGCCAGCACCGTGGGGACTAGCCCATACAATGAGCAGTTCTTC.

This clone was picked up a small number of times. V gene TRBV11-2 combines with J gene TRBJ1-3, with D perhaps matching TRBD1 (6 bases). Germline CDR1 is SGHAT and CDR2 is FQNNGV. V was clipped by 4 bases and J by 0 bases, with 7 bases between them. The CDR3 extends over 14 amino acids. CDR3 in DNA: TGTGCCAGCAGCTCGGGACACTCTGGAAACACCATATATTTT. Amino acids: CASSSGHSGNTIYF.

The chain joins TRBV7-3 to TRBJ1-1; D is ambiguous. CDR1 SGHTA and CDR2 FQGTGA come from the germline V gene. The CDR3 has 16 residues. Between the trimmed V and J ends, which lost 0 bases and 2 bases, there was a span of 13 bases. The DNA of the CDR3 is TGTGCCAGCAGCTTAACGGGTTTGAGGTACAACACTGAAGCTTTCTTT. Protein sequence: CASSLTGLRYNTEAFF.

Points on this clone: Mismatch with germline at one junction end may stem from a read error. This sequence joins TRBV6-6 and TRBJ1-1; 10 bases are a match to TRBD1. Germline CDR1 and CDR2: MNHNY and SVGAGI (reference sequence). The CDR3 has 15 residues. The CDR3: CASTLRQGANPEAFF. The CDR3 region has the DNA TGTGCCAGCACCCTCAGACAGGGGGCGAACCCTGAAGCTTTCTTT.

The rearrangement uses TRBV10-3 and TRBJ1-5; TRBD1 matches at 7 bases. After removal of 4 bases from V and 9 bases from J, the junction contained 9 bases not matched to a gene. Germline CDR1 ENHRY, CDR2 SYGVKD. The CDR3 loop spans 14 amino acids. CDR3 in amino acids: CAISANQGEPPQHF. CDR3 in DNA: TGTGCCATCAGTGCCAACCAGGGGGAGCCGCCCCAGCATTTT.

The chain couples TRBV11-2 to TRBJ2-5; 7 bases are shared with TRBD1. This CDR3 is built from 16 residues. V lost 8 bases to trimming and J lost 5 bases; unmatched junction nucleotides: 17. Looked up from germline, CDR1 is SGHAT and CDR2 is FQNNGV. Here the CDR3 DNA reads TGTGCCAGCCGAGTGCCGGACAGGATAATGTCGGAGACCCAGTACTTC. Encoded protein: CASRVPDRIMSETQYF.

This clone showed up just once. The V and J genes are TRBV5-6 and TRBJ2-7; no definite D call. Germline V gives CDR1 SGHDT, CDR2 YYEEEE. Trimming removed 2 bases from V and 6 bases from J, with 6 bases in between. The CDR3 spans 11 residues. CDR3 DNA sequence: TGTGCCAGCAGCTTACCCGGCGAGCAGTACTTC. Encoded protein: CASSLPGEQYF.